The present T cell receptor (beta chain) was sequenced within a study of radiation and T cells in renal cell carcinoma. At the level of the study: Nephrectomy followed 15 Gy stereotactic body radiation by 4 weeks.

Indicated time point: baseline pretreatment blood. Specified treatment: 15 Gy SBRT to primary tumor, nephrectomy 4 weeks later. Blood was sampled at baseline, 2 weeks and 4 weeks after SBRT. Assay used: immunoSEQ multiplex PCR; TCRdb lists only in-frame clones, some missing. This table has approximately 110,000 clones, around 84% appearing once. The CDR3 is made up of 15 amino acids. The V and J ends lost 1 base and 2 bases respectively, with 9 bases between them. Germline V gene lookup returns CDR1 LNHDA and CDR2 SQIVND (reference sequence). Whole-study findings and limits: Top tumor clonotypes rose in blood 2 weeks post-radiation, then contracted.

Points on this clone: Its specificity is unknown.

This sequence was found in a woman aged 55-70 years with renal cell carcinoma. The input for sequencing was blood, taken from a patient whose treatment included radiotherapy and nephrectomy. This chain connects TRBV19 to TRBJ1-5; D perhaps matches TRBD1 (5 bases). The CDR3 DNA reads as TGTGCCAGTAGTATAGGCGGGGGAGGCAATCAGCCCCAGCATTTT. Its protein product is CASSIGGGGNQPQHF.